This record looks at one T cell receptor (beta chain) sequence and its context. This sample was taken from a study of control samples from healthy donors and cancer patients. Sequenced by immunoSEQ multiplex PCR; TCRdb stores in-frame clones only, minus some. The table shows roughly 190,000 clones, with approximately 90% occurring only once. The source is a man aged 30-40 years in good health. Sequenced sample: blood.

Here the CDR3 DNA reads TGTGCCAGCAGTTATGAAGGGGGCCGCGAGCAGTACTTC. It is translated as CASSYEGGREQYF. The rearrangement uses TRBV6-5 and TRBJ2-7; 7 bases align to TRBD1. The CDR3 runs to 13 residues. Germline trimming cut 3 bases from V and 6 bases from J; bases unmatched to any gene: 5. Germline CDR1 reads MNHEY; CDR2 reads SVGAGI.